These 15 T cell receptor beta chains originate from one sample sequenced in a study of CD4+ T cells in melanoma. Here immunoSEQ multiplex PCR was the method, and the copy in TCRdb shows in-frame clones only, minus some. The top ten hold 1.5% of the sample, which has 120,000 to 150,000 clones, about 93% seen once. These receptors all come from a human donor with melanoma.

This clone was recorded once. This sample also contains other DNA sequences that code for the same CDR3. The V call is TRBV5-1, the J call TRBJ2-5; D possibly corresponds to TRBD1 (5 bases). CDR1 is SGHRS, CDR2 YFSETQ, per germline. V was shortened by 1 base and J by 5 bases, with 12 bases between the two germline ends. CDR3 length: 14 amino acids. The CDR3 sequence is CASSLQGARETQYF. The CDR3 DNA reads TGCGCCAGCAGCTTGCAAGGGGCTCGGGAGACCCAGTACTTC.

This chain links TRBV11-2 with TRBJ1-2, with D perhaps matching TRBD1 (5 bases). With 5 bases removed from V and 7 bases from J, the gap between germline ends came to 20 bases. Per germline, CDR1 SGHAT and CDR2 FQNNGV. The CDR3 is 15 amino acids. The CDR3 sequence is CASSAGKGFGGGYTF. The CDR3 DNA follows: TGTGCCAGCAGCGCGGGCAAGGGGTTCGGGGGTGGCTACACCTTC. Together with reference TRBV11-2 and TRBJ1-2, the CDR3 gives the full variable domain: EAGVAQSPRYKIIEKRQSVAFWCNPISGHATLYWYQQILGQGPKLLIQFQNNGVVDDSQLPKDRFSAERLKGVDSTLKIQPAKLEDSAVYLCASSAGKGFGGGYTFGSGTRLTVV.

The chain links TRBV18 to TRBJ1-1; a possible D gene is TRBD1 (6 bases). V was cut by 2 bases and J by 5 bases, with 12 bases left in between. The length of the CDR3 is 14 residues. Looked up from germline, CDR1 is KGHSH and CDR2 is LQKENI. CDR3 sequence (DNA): TGTGCCAGCTCACCAAACTTTCAGGGGACTGAAGCTTTCTTT. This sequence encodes CASSPNFQGTEAFF.

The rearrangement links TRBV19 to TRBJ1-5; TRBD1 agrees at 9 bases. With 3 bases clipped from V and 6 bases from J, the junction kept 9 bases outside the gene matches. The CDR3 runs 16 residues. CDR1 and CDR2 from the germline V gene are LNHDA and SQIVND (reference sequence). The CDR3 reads CASSIWGTGNTQPQHF. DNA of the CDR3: TGTGCCAGTAGTATCTGGGGGACAGGGAATACTCAGCCCCAGCATTTT.

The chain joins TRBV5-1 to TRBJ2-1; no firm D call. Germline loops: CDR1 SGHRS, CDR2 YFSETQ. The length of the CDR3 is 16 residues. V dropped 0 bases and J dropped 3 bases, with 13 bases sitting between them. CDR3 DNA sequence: TGCGCCAGCAGCTTGGAAGGGCAGCCTAGCTACAATGAGCAGTTCTTC. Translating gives CASSLEGQPSYNEQFF.

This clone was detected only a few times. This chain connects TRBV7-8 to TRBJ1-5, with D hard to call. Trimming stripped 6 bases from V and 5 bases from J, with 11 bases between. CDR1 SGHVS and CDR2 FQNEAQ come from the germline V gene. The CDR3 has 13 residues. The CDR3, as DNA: TGTGCCAGCAGAGGTTGGTTGGATCAGCCCCAGCATTTT. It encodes CASRGWLDQPQHF.

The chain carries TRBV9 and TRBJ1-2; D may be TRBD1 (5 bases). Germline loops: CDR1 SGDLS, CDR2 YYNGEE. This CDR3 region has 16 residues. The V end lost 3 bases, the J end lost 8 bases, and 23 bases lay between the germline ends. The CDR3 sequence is CASSDGFGTGEWGYTF. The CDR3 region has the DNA TGTGCCAGCAGCGATGGATTCGGGACGGGGGAGTGGGGCTACACCTTC.

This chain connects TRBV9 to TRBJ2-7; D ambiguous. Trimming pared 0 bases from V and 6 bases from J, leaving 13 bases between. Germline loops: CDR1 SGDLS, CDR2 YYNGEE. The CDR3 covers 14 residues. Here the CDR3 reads CASSVGTVPGEQYF. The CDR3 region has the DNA TGTGCCAGCAGCGTAGGAACAGTGCCTGGCGAGCAGTACTTC.

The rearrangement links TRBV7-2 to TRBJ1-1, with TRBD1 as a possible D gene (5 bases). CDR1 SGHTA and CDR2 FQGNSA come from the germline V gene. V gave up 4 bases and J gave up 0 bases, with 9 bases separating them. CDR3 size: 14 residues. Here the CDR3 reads CASSSGPLNTEAFF. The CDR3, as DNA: TGTGCCAGCAGCTCGGGACCCCTGAACACTGAAGCTTTCTTT.

Here the CDR3 reads CAWSTGWREQYF. In DNA form, the CDR3 reads TGTGCCTGGAGCACAGGGTGGCGCGAGCAGTACTTC. The chain is built from TRBV30 and TRBJ2-7; tentative D call: TRBD1 (6 bases). This CDR3 spans 12 amino acids. Trimming removed 3 bases at V and 6 bases at J, with 12 bases between. Germline V gene lookup returns CDR1 GTSNPN and CDR2 SVGIG (reference sequence).

Written as DNA, the CDR3 is TGCGCCAGCAGCAAGACAGGGGGTGGTGACACCGGGGAGCTGTTTTTT. Translated: CASSKTGGGDTGELFF. V usage is TRBV5-1 and J usage is TRBJ2-2, with 9 bases lining up with TRBD1. CDR3 size: 16 residues. Trimming cost V 4 bases and J 3 bases; bases outside gene matches: 7. Germline CDR1 is SGHRS and CDR2 is YFSETQ.

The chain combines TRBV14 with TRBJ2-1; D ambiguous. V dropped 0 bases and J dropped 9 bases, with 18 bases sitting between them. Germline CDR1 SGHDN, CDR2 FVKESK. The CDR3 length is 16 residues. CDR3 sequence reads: CASSQESFAGSGEQFF. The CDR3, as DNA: TGTGCCAGCAGCCAAGAATCTTTTGCAGGCTCCGGTGAGCAGTTCTTC.

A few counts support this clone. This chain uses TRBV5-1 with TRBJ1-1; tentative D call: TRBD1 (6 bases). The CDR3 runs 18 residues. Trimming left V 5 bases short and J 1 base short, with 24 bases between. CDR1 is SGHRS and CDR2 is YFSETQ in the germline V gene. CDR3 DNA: TGCGCCAGCAGGGGGGCCGGGAAGGGCCGGGTGGAGAACACTGAAGCTTTCTTT. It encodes CASRGAGKGRVENTEAFF.

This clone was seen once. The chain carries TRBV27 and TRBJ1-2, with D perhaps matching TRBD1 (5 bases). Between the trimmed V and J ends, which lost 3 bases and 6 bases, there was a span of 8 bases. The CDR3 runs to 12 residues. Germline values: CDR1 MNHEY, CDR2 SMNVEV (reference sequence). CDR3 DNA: TGTGCCAGCAGTTTGACGGGGCATGGCTACACCTTC. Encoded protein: CASSLTGHGYTF.

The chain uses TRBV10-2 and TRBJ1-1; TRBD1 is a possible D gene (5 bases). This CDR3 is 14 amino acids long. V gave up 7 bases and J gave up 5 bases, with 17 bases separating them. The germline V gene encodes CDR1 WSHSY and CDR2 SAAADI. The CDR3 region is CASNSAGGRTEAFF. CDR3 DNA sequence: TGCGCCAGCAACTCGGCGGGGGGTAGGACTGAAGCTTTCTTT.